This paragraph reports one T cell receptor beta chain. This record belongs to a study of OX40 agonist ivuxolimab in advanced cancers. This CDR3 contains 14 residues. Trimming removed 6 bases from V and 5 bases from J; junction bases left unmatched: 4. Germline loops: CDR1 LNHDA, CDR2 SQIVND (reference sequence). TCRdb's table, derived via immunoSEQ multiplex PCR, lists solely in-frame clones and lacks some. This table has 61,000 or so clones, around 86% appearing once. The chain employs TRBV19 and TRBJ2-5, with TRBD2 matching 12 bases. Here the sequenced sample was CD4+ or CD8+ T cells sorted from blood, taken in a trial of the OX40 agonist ivuxolimab. The sequence came from an adult with an advanced solid tumor such as melanoma, head and neck, liver or kidney cancer. CDR3 nucleotides: TGTGCCAGTAGCCCCGGGACTAGCGGGGAGACCCAGTACTTC. It encodes CASSPGTSGETQYF.